One sample yielded the 13 T cell receptor beta chains listed below, sequenced in a study of blood T cells in healthy people across ages. The use of a sample-barcoded 5' primer and a J-beta primer mix characterized a second PCR of about 6 to 12 cycles. TCRdb redid the calling of the 5' RACE reads with MiXCR, one entry per CDR3 protein. This table has 700,000 or so distinct CDR3 sequences, approximately 40% appearing once. Source material: blood. Every receptor here comes from an elderly man in good health.

The table lists this clonotype with a few counts. The V and J genes are TRBV29-1 and TRBJ1-1; maybe TRBD1 (6 bases). This CDR3 is 13 amino acids long. Germline V gene sequence: CDR1 SQVTM, CDR2 ANQGSEA. The V end was cut by 4 bases, the J end by 9 bases, with 18 bases between. The chain's CDR3 is CSVVGGAAAQAFF. The DNA of the CDR3 is TGCAGCGTTGTTGGGGGGGCGGCGGCCCAAGCTTTCTTT.

This chain joins TRBV4-2 and TRBJ2-7; the D gene is possibly TRBD1 (7 bases). The V end lost 0 bases, the J end lost 2 bases, and 14 bases lay between the germline ends. Germline-derived CDR1 and CDR2 are LGHNA and YNFKEQ. This CDR3 comprises 16 residues. The CDR3 loop is CASSQDLRDRAYEQYF. The CDR3 DNA reads as TGTGCCAGCAGCCAAGATTTGCGGGACAGAGCCTACGAGCAGTACTTC.

The V gene is TRBV9, the J gene TRBJ1-1; the D is unclear. The V end lost 0 bases, the J end lost 1 base, and 10 bases lay between the germline ends. Germline CDR1 reads SGDLS; CDR2 reads YYNGEE. The CDR3 runs 15 residues. The CDR3 bases are TGTGCCAGCAGCGTAGAGTACCTGGGGAACACTGAAGCTTTCTTT. Protein sequence: CASSVEYLGNTEAFF.

The chain is built from TRBV6-2 or TRBV6-3 and TRBJ1-5; D remains ambiguous. The V and J ends lost 2 bases and 6 bases respectively, with 5 bases between them. This CDR3 has 12 amino acids. Germline V lookup: CDR1 MNHEY, CDR2 SVGEGT. The DNA of the CDR3 is TGTGCCAGCAGTTACCTTCGTCAGCCCCAGCATTTT. Amino acid sequence: CASSYLRQPQHF.

The rearrangement uses TRBV4-3 and TRBJ1-2; 8 positions agree with TRBD1. V lost 0 bases, J lost 5 bases, and 5 bases stayed unmatched. This CDR3 region has 15 residues. Per the germline V gene, CDR1 is LGHNA and CDR2 is YSLEER. Here the CDR3 DNA reads TGCGCCAGCAGCCAAGATTACGACAGGGGTTATGGCTACACCTTC. Translated, it gives CASSQDYDRGYGYTF.

The J gene is TRBJ1-1, the V gene TRBV14, with D possibly being TRBD1 (6 bases). CDR1 and CDR2 (germline): SGHDN, FVKESK. The length of the CDR3 is 15 residues. The V end was cut by 0 bases, the J end by 7 bases, with 15 bases between. CDR3 DNA sequence: TGTGCCAGCAGCCAAGATGGGAACAGGGAAGGTGAAGCTTTCTTT. Protein sequence: CASSQDGNREGEAFF.

The table lists this clonotype with a few counts. V is TRBV28 and J is TRBJ1-5; TRBD1 is a possible D gene (5 bases). V lost 4 bases and J lost 6, with 16 bases in between. This CDR3 region has 15 residues. Germline V CDR1 and CDR2: MDHEN, SYDVKM. The CDR3 sequence: CASSSQGRVGQPQHF. As DNA, the CDR3 is TGTGCCAGCAGTTCCCAAGGCAGGGTGGGTCAGCCCCAGCATTTT.

This rearrangement joins TRBV11-3 to TRBJ2-5; D may correspond to TRBD1 or TRBD2 (5 bases each). The CDR3 is 13 residues long. CDR1 is SGHNT and CDR2 is YENEEA in the germline V gene. The V end lost 5 bases, the J end lost 10 bases, and 17 bases lay between the germline ends. The CDR3 reads CASSLGDARDQYF. The CDR3 coding sequence is TGTGCCAGCAGCCTCGGGGACGCTCGGGACCAGTACTTC.

The chain uses TRBV24-1 and TRBJ2-3; the D is unclear. CDR1 and CDR2 from the germline V gene are KGHDR and SFDVKD. CDR3 length equals 11 residues. The V gene lost 7 bases and the J gene lost 5 bases, with 6 bases spanning the gap. In DNA form, the CDR3 reads TGTGCCACCAGCTCCCGAGATACGCAGTATTTT. This sequence encodes CATSSRDTQYF.

The rearrangement uses TRBV7-2 and TRBJ2-5; D possibly uses TRBD1 or TRBD2 (7 bases each). Germline V gene lookup returns CDR1 SGHTA and CDR2 FQGNSA. The CDR3 is 14 residues long. V was shortened by 8 bases and J by 5 bases, with 18 bases between the two germline ends. The CDR3 DNA sequence: TGTGCCAGCGGAAAGGGAGGGGGCTGGGAGACCCAGTACTTC. Translation: CASGKGGGWETQYF.

This chain uses TRBV15 with TRBJ2-7, with D unclear. Trimming took 0 bases from V and 0 from J, leaving 9 bases between them. The CDR3 extends over 15 amino acids. Germline CDR1 is LNHNV and CDR2 is YYDKDF (reference sequence). The CDR3 sequence: CATSRDPVNSYEQYF. The CDR3 nucleotides are TGTGCCACCAGCAGAGATCCGGTAAACTCCTACGAGCAGTACTTC.

The gene calls are TRBV6-5 and TRBJ1-2, with TRBD1 matching over 7 bases. Trimming removed 4 bases from V and 8 bases from J; junction bases left unmatched: 4. Looked up from germline, CDR1 is MNHEY and CDR2 is SVGAGI. This CDR3 has 12 amino acids. In nucleotides, the CDR3 is TGTGCCAGCAGTTGGAGGGGGCAAGGCTACACCTTC. Translated, it gives CASSWRGQGYTF.

This clonotype is a singleton in its sample. The V call is TRBV28, the J call TRBJ1-2; 9 nucleotides line up with TRBD1. This CDR3 contains 15 residues. Germline V gives CDR1 MDHEN, CDR2 SYDVKM. With V trimmed by 5 bases and J by 7 bases, 11 bases remained unmatched. The DNA of the CDR3 is TGTGCCAGCAGTGGCGGAGGACAGGGGATCCGTGGCTACACCTTC. Encoded protein: CASSGGGQGIRGYTF.